This TCR beta chain appears in the sequencing data of a study of T cell repertoires and HLA-DP antigens. Study-level background: Versus self, one alloantigen differed at one groove amino acid, the other at about 10.

The sample holds a few counts of this clone. Study-wide points: Clones against the two alleles overlapped little within each donor.

Label represents: CD137+ CD4 T cells sorted after culture with HeLa expressing allogeneic HLA-DP. Retrovirally transduced HeLa cells with HLA-DPA1/DPB1, HLA-DM, invariant chain and CD80 served as stimulators. CD4+ cells expanded for around 15 days were restimulated about 25 h with allogeneic-DPB1 HeLa cells. CD4+ cells were cocultured 3:1 with 100 Gy-irradiated HeLa cells plus 50 U/mL IL-2. Restimulated CD137+ activated cells were magnetically sorted to 93.2% average purity. Germline V gives CDR1 SGHTA, CDR2 FQGNSA. The ends were cut back, 6 bases at V and 1 base at J, with 10 bases in the middle. CDR3 size: 14 residues. Method: immunoSEQ multiplex PCR; TCRdb's copy keeps in-frame clones and lacks some. This table has around 460 clones, 55% to 75% appearing once.

Sequencing used alloreactive CD137+ CD4+ T cells from cultured PBMCs. The subset: CD137+ CD4+ cells sorted after 24 h restimulation with the allogeneic HLA-DP-expressing HeLa cells. This clonotype was sampled from a man aged 45-65 years in good health and CMV-seronegative. V is TRBV7-2 and J is TRBJ2-1; D gene uncertain. CDR3 nucleotide sequence: TGTGCCAGCAGTCCTCTTTCATCCTACAATGAGCAGTTCTTC. This encodes CASSPLSSYNEQFF.